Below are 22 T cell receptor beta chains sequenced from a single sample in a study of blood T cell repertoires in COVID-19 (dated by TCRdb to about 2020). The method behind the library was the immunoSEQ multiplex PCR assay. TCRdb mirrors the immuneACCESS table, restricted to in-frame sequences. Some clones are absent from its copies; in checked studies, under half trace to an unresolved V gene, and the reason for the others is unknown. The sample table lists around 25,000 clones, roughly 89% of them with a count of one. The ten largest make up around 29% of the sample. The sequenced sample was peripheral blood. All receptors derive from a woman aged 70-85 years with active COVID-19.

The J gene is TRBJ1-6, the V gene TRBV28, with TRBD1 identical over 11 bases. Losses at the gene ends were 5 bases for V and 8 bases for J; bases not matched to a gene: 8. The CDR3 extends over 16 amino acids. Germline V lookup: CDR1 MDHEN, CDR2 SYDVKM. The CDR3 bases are TGTGCCAGCAGTCCCGTTGGGACAGGGGGTCATTCACCCCTCCACTTT. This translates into CASSPVGTGGHSPLHF.

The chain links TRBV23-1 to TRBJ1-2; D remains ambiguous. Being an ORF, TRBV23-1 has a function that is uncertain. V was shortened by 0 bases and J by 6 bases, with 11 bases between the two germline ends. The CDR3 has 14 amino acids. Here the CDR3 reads CASSQSSGKHGYTF. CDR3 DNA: TGCGCCAGCAGTCAATCATCGGGGAAGCATGGCTACACCTTC.

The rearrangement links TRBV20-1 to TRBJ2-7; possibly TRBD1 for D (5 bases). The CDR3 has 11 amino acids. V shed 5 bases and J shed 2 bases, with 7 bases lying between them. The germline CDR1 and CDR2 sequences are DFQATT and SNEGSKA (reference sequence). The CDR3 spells CSARTTYEQYF. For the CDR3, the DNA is TGCAGTGCTCGGACAACCTACGAGCAGTACTTC.

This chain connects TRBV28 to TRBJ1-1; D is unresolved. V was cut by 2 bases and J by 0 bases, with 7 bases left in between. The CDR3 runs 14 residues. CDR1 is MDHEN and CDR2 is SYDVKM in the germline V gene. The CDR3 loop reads CASSLHSMNTEAFF. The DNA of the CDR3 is TGTGCCAGCAGTTTACACAGCATGAACACTGAAGCTTTCTTT.

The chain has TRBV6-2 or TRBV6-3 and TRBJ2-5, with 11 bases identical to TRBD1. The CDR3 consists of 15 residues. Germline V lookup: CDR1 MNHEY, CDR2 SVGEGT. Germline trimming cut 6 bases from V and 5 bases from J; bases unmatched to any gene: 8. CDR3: CASSTWTGGSETQYF. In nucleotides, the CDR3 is TGTGCCAGCAGCACCTGGACAGGGGGCTCGGAGACCCAGTACTTC.

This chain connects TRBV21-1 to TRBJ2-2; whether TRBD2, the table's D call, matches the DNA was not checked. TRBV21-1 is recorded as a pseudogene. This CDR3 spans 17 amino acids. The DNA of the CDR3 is TGTGCCAGCAGCAGGCTTTCCCCTAGCGGGGGCCCCGGGGAGCTGTTTTTT. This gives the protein CASSRLSPSGGPGELFF.

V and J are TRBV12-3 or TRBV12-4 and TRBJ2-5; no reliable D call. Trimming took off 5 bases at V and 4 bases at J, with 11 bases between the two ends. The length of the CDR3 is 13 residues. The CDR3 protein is CASSAEIGETQYF. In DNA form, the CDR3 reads TGTGCCAGCAGTGCGGAGATTGGAGAGACCCAGTACTTC.

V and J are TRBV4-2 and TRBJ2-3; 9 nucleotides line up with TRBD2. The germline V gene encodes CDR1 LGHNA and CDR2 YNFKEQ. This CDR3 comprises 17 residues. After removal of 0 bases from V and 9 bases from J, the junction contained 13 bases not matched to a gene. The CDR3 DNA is TGTGCCAGCAGCCAAGAATCAAGGCTAGCGGGGCTTGACACGCAGTATTTT. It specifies CASSQESRLAGLDTQYF.

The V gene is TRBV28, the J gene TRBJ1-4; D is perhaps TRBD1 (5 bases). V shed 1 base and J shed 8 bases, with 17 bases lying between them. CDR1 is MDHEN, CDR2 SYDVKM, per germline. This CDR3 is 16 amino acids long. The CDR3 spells CASSLFRDSFGEKLFF. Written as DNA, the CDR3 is TGTGCCAGCAGTTTATTCCGGGACTCTTTCGGGGAAAAACTGTTTTTT. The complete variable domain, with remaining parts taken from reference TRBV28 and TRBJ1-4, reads DVKVTQSSRYLVKRTGEKVFLECVQDMDHENMFWYRQDPGLGLRLIYFSYDVKMKEKGDIPEGYSVSREKKERFSLILESASTNQTSMYLCASSLFRDSFGEKLFFGSGTQLSVL.

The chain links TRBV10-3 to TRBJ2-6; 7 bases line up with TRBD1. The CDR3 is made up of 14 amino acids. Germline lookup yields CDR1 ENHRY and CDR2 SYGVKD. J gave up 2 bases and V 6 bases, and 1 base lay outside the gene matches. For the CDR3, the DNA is TGTGCCATCAGCCAGGGGGCTGGGGCCAACGTCCTGACTTTC. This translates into CAISQGAGANVLTF.

CDR3 DNA: TGTGCCAGCAGCCAAGTCGACAGGGTGGCCGAAAAACTGTTTTTT. This codes for CASSQVDRVAEKLFF. The chain joins TRBV3-1 (or the pseudogene TRBV3-2) to TRBJ1-4; 7 nucleotides align to TRBD1. V shed 1 base and J 8 bases; nucleotides not matched to a gene: 7. The germline CDR1 and CDR2 sequences are LGHDT and YNNKEL (reference sequence). CDR3 length equals 15 residues.

CDR3 region: CASTLMRGNQPQHF. The CDR3 DNA sequence: TGTGCCAGCACCCTAATGAGGGGCAATCAGCCCCAGCATTTT. This chain connects TRBV21-1 to TRBJ1-5. TRBV21-1 is recorded as a pseudogene. The CDR3 totals 14 residues.

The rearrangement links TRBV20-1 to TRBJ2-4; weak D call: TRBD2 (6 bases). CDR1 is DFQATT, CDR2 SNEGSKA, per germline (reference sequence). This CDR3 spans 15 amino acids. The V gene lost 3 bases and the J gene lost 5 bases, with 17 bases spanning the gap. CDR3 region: CSASASGTLQNIQYF. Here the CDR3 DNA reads TGCAGTGCTAGTGCCTCCGGGACTCTCCAAAACATTCAGTACTTC.

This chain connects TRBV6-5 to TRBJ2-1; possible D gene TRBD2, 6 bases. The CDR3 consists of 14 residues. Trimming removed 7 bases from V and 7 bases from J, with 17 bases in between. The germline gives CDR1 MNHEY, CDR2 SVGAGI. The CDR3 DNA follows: TGTGCCAGCAAAAAGGCGGGGCCCTGGAATGAGCAGTTCTTC. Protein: CASKKAGPWNEQFF.

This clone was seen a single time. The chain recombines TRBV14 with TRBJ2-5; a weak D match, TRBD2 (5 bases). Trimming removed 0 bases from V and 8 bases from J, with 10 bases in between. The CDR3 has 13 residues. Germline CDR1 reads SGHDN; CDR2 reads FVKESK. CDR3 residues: CASSQDWTSTQYF. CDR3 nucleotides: TGTGCCAGCAGCCAAGACTGGACTTCAACCCAGTACTTC.

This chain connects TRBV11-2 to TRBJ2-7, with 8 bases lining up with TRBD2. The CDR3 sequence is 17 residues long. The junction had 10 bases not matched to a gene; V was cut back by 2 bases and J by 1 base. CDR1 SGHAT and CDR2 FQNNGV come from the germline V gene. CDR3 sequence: CASSLLTGGRRSYEQYF. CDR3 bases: TGTGCCAGCAGCTTACTCACGGGGGGGAGACGGTCCTACGAGCAGTACTTC.

The CDR3 coding sequence is TGTGCCAGTAGTATAGGGACAGGGGGCGGCCAAGAGACCCAGTACTTC. This gives the protein CASSIGTGGGQETQYF. The chain is built from TRBV19 and TRBJ2-5, with 11 bases matching TRBD1. V lost 1 base, J lost 1 base, and 2 bases stayed unmatched. Germline-derived CDR1 and CDR2 are LNHDA and SQIVND (reference sequence). This CDR3 is 16 amino acids long.

CDR3 sequence (DNA): TGTGCCAGCAGTTTAAGGCAGTCCTCATGGGGGACAAACTCTGGAAACACCATATATTTT. Translated, it gives CASSLRQSSWGTNSGNTIYF. The chain has TRBV27 and TRBJ1-3; tentative D call: TRBD1 (6 bases). V gave up 2 bases and J gave up 0 bases, with 23 bases separating them. The germline CDR1 and CDR2 sequences are MNHEY and SMNVEV (reference sequence). This CDR3 has 20 amino acids.

The CDR3 coding sequence is TGCGCCAGCACCGTGACTGGACAGGGGGTTGAAAAACTGTTTTTT. Protein sequence: CASTVTGQGVEKLFF. This sequence joins TRBV5-1 and TRBJ1-4; 10 nucleotides align to TRBD1. J gave up 7 bases and V 6 bases, and 9 bases lay outside the gene matches. The CDR3 spans 15 residues. CDR1 SGHRS and CDR2 YFSETQ come from the germline V gene. Filled out from reference TRBV5-1 and TRBJ1-4, the complete variable domain reads KAGVTQTPRYLIKTRGQQVTLSCSPISGHRSVSWYQQTPGQGLQFLFEYFSETQRNKGNFPGRFSGRQFSNSRSEMNVSTLELGDSALYLCASTVTGQGVEKLFFGSGTQLSVL.

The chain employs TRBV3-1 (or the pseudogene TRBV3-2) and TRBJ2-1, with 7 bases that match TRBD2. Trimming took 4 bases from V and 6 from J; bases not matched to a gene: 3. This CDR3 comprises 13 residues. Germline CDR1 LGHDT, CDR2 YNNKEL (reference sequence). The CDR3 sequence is CASSPRTSNEQFF. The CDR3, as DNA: TGTGCCAGCAGCCCTCGGACTAGCAATGAGCAGTTCTTC.

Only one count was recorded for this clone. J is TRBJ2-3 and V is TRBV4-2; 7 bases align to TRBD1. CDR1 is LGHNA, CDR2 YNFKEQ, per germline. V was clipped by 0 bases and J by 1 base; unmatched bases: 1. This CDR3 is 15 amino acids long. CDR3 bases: TGTGCCAGCAGCCAAGATACAGGGGGCACAGATACGCAGTATTTT. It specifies CASSQDTGGTDTQYF.

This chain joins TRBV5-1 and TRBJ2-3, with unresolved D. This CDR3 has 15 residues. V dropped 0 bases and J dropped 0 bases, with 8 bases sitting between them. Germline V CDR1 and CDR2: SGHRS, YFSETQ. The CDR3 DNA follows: TGCGCCAGCAGCTTGGTACCGGGTAGCACAGATACGCAGTATTTT. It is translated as CASSLVPGSTDTQYF.